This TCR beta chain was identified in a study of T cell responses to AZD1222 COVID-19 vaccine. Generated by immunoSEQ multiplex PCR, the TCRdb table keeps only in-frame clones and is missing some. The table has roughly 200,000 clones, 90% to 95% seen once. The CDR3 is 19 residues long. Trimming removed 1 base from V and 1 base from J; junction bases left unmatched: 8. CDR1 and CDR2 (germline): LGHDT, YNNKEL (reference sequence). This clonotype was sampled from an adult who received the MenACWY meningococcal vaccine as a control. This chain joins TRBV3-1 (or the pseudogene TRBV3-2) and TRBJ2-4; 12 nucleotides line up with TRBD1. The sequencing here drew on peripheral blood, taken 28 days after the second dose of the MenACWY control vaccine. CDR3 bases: TGTGCCAGCAGCCAAGTCGGGACAGGGGGCTTGGGGGCCAAAAACATTCAGTACTTC. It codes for CASSQVGTGGLGAKNIQYF.